The next 6 T cell receptor beta chains were all read from a single sample in a study of prognosis after radiotherapy for stage I lung cancer. Genomic DNA served as the source from which two-round multiplex PCR generated TCR beta CDR3 amplicons. Used in first-round PCR were primers specific to each TRBV and TRBJ gene. TCRdb analysed the multiplex PCR reads with MiXCR anew, one entry per CDR3 protein. The sample records around 30,000 distinct CDR3 sequences, about 33% being singletons. This specimen consisted of PBMCs, obtained before or after stereotactic body radiation therapy (not recorded which). The receptor set was obtained from a donor over 45 with non-small cell lung cancer.

In its sample, this clonotype was seen many times. The CDR3 protein is CASSPTGFSYEQYF. As DNA, the CDR3 is TGTGCCAGCAGCCCTACAGGGTTCTCCTACGAGCAGTACTTC. The genes are TRBV9 and TRBJ2-7, with D maybe TRBD1 (6 bases). Germline loops: CDR1 SGDLS, CDR2 YYNGEE. V lost 4 bases and J 0 bases, leaving 11 bases between the germline ends. The CDR3 is 14 residues long.

This clonotype was picked up many times. V is TRBV18 and J is TRBJ2-3, with TRBD2 identical over 7 bases. V lost 6 bases and J lost 1; bases outside the gene matches: 7. Germline V CDR1 and CDR2: KGHSH, LQKENI. The CDR3 loop spans 15 amino acids. The DNA for the CDR3 is TGTGCCAGCTCCCCCCCGGCGGGAGGCACAGATACGCAGTATTTT. Its translation: CASSPPAGGTDTQYF.

This clonotype appeared many times. This chain uses TRBV20-1 with TRBJ1-5; 7 positions agree with TRBD1. Germline V gene lookup returns CDR1 DFQATT and CDR2 SNEGSKA (reference sequence). CDR3 length: 14 amino acids. V gave up 3 bases and J gave up 3 bases; unmatched junction bases: 5. The CDR3 DNA is TGCAGTGCTAGGGGCGACAGGGACAATCAGCCCCAGCATTTT. Translation gives CSARGDRDNQPQHF.

The V call is TRBV30, the J call TRBJ2-2; D remains ambiguous. The CDR3 contains 13 residues. Per the germline V gene, CDR1 is GTSNPN and CDR2 is SVGIG (reference sequence). The CDR3 DNA reads as TGTGCTTCTAGAGGCTTCTACACCGGGGAGCTGTTTTTT. Protein sequence: CASRGFYTGELFF.

Worth noting for this clonotype: This may stem from a read error, because a much larger clone lies one nucleotide away. This rearrangement joins TRBV6-2 or TRBV6-3 to TRBJ2-4; TRBD2 matches at 15 bases. The CDR3 consists of 18 residues. CDR1 and CDR2 from the germline V gene are MNHEY and SVGEGT. The V segment lost 7 bases and the J segment 7 bases; nucleotides outside the gene matches: 14. CDR3 nucleotides: TGTGCCAGCATTTCCAAATCCGGGACTAGCGGGAGGAGTAACATTCAGTACTTC. This gives the protein CASISKSGTSGRSNIQYF.

This clonotype was detected ten times or more. The chain has TRBV9 and TRBJ1-1, with 8 bases matching TRBD1. Germline assignment: CDR1 SGDLS and CDR2 YYNGEE. V shed 3 bases, J shed 5 bases, and the junction held 6 bases outside the gene matches. CDR3 size: 14 residues. The DNA of the CDR3 is TGTGCCAGCAGCGCGGGACAGGCTTTGACTGAAGCTTTCTTT. Its translation: CASSAGQALTEAFF.